The clone carrying this T cell receptor (beta chain) occurred once. With 5 bases clipped from V and 8 bases from J, the junction kept 11 bases outside the gene matches. Per germline, CDR1 SGHNT and CDR2 YENEEA. CDR3 length equals 16 residues. Authors' methods: Reference gene primer amplification in the assay estimated nucleated cell counts. Here immunoSEQ multiplex PCR was the method, and the copy in TCRdb shows in-frame clones only, minus some. V and J calls and clone size follow that table, whereas D and trimming were derived from the DNA. The data contain 110,000 to 150,000 clones, about 82% of them singletons. These data belong to a study of blood T cell repertoires in COVID-19.

Input material: peripheral blood. The TCR sequence derives from a man between 45 and 60 years old with acute or convalescent COVID-19. The chain couples TRBV11-3 to TRBJ2-3, with 12 bases lining up with TRBD2. The CDR3 bases are TGTGCCAGCAGCATCGCTAGCGGGGGGGGTCTGAGTACGCAGTATTTT. Protein sequence: CASSIASGGGLSTQYF.